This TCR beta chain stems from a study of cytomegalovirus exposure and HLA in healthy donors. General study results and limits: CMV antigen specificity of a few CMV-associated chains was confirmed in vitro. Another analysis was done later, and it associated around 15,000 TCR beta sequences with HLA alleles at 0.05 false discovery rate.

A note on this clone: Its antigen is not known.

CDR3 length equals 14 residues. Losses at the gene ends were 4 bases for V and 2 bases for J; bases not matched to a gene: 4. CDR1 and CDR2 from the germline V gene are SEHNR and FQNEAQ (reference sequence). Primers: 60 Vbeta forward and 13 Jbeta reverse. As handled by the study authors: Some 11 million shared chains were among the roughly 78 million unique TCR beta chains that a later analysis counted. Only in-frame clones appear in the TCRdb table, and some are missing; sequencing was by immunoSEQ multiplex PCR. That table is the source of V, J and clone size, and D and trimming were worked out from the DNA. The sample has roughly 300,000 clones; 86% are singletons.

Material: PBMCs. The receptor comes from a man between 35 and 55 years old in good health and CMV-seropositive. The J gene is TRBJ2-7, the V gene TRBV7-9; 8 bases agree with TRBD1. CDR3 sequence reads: CASSSGTGAYEQYF. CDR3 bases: TGTGCCAGCAGCTCCGGGACAGGAGCCTACGAGCAGTACTTC.